This T cell receptor beta chain was documented in a study of beta chain features in type 1 diabetes. Findings and limits, study-wide: Any HLA type influence on TCRB rearrangement was left unresolved here.

Trimming removed 4 bases at V and 0 bases at J, with 16 bases between. Germline loops: CDR1 MNHEY, CDR2 SMNVEV (reference sequence). This CDR3 has 18 residues. This clone occurred a few times. Its antigen is not identified. The authors reverse transcribed all of the isolated RNA, so sequencing captured expressed TCRB transcripts. The protocol was immunoSEQ multiplex PCR, while the TCRdb copy is restricted to in-frame clones and leaves out a portion. The profile covers a few hundred thousand clones, with roughly 30% appearing a single time and 0.05% to 0.07% taken by the ten largest. The source material was naive CD4+ T cells from blood. The chain carries TRBV27 and TRBJ2-6; no firm D call. The TCR comes from a man between 18 and 29 years old in good health. CDR3 region: CASSSWHGSISGANVLTF. CDR3 in DNA: TGTGCCAGCAGTTCTTGGCACGGGTCTATCTCTGGGGCCAACGTCCTGACTTTC.